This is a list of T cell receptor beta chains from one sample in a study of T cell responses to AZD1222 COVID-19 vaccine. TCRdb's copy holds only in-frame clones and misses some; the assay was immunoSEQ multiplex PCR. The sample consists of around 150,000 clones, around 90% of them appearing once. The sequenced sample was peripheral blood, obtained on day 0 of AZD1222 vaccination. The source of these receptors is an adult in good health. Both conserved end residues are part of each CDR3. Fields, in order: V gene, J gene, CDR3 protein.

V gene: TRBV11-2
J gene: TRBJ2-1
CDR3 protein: CASSLRADIYNEQFF

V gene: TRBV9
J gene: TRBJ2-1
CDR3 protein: CASSASSGGASPDEQFF

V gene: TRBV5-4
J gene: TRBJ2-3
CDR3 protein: CASSSRTDPTDTQYF

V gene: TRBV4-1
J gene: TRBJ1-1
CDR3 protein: CASSQVDNRNTEAFF

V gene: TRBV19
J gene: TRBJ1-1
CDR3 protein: CASSIGSNTEAFF

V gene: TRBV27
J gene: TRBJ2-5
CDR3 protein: CASSWGGVQETQYF

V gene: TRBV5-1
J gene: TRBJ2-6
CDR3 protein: CASSLEGVPSGANVLTF

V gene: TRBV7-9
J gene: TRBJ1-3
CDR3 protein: CASSFYRGAIPGNTIYF

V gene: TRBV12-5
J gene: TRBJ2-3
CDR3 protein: CASGQWGNTQYF

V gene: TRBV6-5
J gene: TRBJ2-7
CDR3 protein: CASNPLVGYEQYF

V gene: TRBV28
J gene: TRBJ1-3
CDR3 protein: CASSSTRLAASGNTIYF

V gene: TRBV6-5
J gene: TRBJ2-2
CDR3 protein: CASSYGGLGGTGELFF

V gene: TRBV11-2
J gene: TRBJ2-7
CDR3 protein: CASSLPGTGVPGEQYF

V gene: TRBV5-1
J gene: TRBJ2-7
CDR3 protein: CASSFLASPPSSEQYF

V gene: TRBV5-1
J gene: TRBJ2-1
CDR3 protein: CASSYTSGRANEQFF

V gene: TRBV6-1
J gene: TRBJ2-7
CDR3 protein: CASSEALGPSSSEQYF

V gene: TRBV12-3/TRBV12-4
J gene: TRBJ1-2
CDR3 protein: CASSPGTAVTF

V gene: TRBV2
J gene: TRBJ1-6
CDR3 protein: CANRDRDYSPLHF

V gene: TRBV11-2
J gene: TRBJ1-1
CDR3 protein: CASSSLLRGTEAFF

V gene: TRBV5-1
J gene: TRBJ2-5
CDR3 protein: CASSWGWDGQETQYF

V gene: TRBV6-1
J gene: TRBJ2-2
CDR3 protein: CASSEGAGELFF

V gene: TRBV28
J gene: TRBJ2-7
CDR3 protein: CASSLTGDRYEQYF

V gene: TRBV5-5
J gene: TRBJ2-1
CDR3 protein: CASSLGQGVEQFF

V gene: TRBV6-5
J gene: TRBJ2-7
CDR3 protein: CASRLDRDSSYEQYF

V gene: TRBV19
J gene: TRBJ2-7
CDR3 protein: CASSMVSSGNHEQYF

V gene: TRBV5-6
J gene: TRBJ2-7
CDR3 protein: CASSLGDEQYF

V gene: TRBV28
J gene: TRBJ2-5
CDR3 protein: CASSRGQGKVGQYF

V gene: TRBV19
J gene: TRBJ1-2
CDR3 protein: CASRFQGVNYGYTF

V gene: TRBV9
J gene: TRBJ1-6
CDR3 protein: CASSVGALPNSPLHF

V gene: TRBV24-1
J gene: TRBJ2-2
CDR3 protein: CATSDLGDATGELFF

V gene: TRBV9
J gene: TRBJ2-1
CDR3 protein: CASSVGYPLAAAYNEQFF

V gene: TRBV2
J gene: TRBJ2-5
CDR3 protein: CASTPRYQETQYF

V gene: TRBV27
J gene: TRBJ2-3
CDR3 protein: CASTSWSGTSTDTQYF

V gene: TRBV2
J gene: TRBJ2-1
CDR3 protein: CASSEEARGNNEQFF

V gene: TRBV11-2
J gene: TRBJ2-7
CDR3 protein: CASSLILAGTYEQYF

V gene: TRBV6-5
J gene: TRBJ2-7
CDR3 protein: CASSYYSGAASYEQYF

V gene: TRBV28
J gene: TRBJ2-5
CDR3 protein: CASSLVGERQETQYF

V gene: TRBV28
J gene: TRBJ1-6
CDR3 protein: CASNRVDSPLHF

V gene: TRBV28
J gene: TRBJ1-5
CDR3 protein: CASSPRLGYSNQPQHF

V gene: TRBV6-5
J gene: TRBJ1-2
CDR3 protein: CASSYGSTDGYTF

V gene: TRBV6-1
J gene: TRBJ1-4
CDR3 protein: CASSEDSRGKLFF

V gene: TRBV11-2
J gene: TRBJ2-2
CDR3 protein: CAGAAGPNTGELFF

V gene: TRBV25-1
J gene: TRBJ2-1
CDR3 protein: CASSDVRGLADNEQFF

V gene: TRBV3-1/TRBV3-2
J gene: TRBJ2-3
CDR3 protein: CASSQVLGTDTQYF

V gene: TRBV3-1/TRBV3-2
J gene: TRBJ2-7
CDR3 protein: CASSQDPGRQNEQYF

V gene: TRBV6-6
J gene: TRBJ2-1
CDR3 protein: CASSTLAGAYNEQFF

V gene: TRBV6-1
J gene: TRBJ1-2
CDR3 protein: CASSEISDRAYGYTF

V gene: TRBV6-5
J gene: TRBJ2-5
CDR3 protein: CASNPGTASRETQYF

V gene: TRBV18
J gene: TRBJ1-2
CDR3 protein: CASSPSQGLNYGYTF

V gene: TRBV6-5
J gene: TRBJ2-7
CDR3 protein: CASSKGPDGYEQYF

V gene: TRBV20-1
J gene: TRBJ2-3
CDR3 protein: CSAIYTDTQYF

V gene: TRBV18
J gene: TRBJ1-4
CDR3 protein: CASSLGRAGVNEKLFF

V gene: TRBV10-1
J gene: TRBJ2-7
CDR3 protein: CASSDHTGLFPSSYEQYF